These 18 T cell receptor beta chains originate from one sample sequenced in a study of OX40 agonist ivuxolimab in advanced cancers. Measured with immunoSEQ multiplex PCR; TCRdb has only the in-frame clones, and not every one. The sample includes about 63,000 clones, around 88% of them seen just once. Sequenced material: CD4+ or CD8+ T cells sorted from blood, taken in a trial of the OX40 agonist ivuxolimab. These receptors originate from an adult with an advanced solid tumor such as melanoma, head and neck, liver or kidney cancer.

The V call is TRBV28, the J call TRBJ1-5; D uncertain. CDR3 length equals 12 residues. Germline CDR1 and CDR2: MDHEN and SYDVKM. V was clipped by 3 bases and J by 5 bases, with 5 bases between them. CDR3 loop: CASSFADQPQHF. The DNA for the CDR3 is TGTGCCAGCAGTTTCGCGGATCAGCCCCAGCATTTT. Based on the CDR3 plus reference TRBV28 and TRBJ1-5, the full variable domain is DVKVTQSSRYLVKRTGEKVFLECVQDMDHENMFWYRQDPGLGLRLIYFSYDVKMKEKGDIPEGYSVSREKKERFSLILESASTNQTSMYLCASSFADQPQHFGDGTRLSIL.

CDR3 sequence reads: CASSPLRRGGTQYF. The CDR3 coding sequence is TGTGCCAGCAGCCCGTTGCGACGCGGGGGTACGCAGTATTTT. The chain employs TRBV14 and TRBJ2-3, with TRBD2 matching 7 bases. The CDR3 is 14 amino acids. With 4 bases clipped from V and 8 bases from J, the junction kept 9 bases outside the gene matches. Germline-derived CDR1 and CDR2 are SGHDN and FVKESK.

The chain joins TRBV29-1 to TRBJ2-3; 9 nucleotides line up with TRBD2. This CDR3 comprises 15 residues. V lost 4 bases, J lost 2 bases, and 7 bases stayed unmatched. From germline, CDR1 is SQVTM and CDR2 ANQGSEA. CDR3 region: CSVGDSGSNTDTQYF. The CDR3 coding sequence is TGCAGCGTTGGTGATAGCGGGAGCAACACAGATACGCAGTATTTT.

The genes are TRBV5-4 and TRBJ2-5; 8 bases map to TRBD1. The CDR3 is 15 residues long. Trimming took 0 bases from V and 2 from J; bases not matched to a gene: 3. CDR1 is SGHNT and CDR2 is YYREEE in the germline V gene (reference sequence). The chain's CDR3 is CASSLARGRQETQYF. CDR3 coding DNA: TGTGCCAGCAGCTTGGCCAGGGGGCGGCAAGAGACCCAGTACTTC.

This CDR3 reads CASSPLAGDYEQYF. CDR3 bases: TGTGCCAGCTCACCACTAGCGGGAGACTACGAGCAGTACTTC. The chain couples TRBV18 to TRBJ2-7; TRBD2 aligns across 9 bases. CDR1 and CDR2 from the germline V gene are KGHSH and LQKENI. The V segment lost 1 base and the J segment 3 bases; nucleotides outside the gene matches: 1. The CDR3 has 14 residues.

The chain is built from TRBV5-4 and TRBJ1-2; perhaps TRBD1 as D (5 bases). Per the germline V gene, CDR1 is SGHNT and CDR2 is YYREEE (reference sequence). V was clipped by 3 bases and J by 4 bases, with 13 bases between them. There are 14 residues in the CDR3. The CDR3 bases are TGTGCCAGCAGCTCAACCCAGGGTTTCTATGGCTACACCTTC. Translating it yields CASSSTQGFYGYTF.

The genes are TRBV2 and TRBJ2-7; D may be TRBD1 (6 bases). CDR1 and CDR2 (germline): SNHLY, FYNNEI. The CDR3 sequence is 13 residues long. The V end was cut by 3 bases, the J end by 2 bases, with 8 bases between. The CDR3, as DNA: TGTGCCAGCAGTGACTCAGGGGCCTACGAGCAGTACTTC. Protein: CASSDSGAYEQYF.

This clone was seen a handful of times. J is TRBJ1-5 and V is TRBV19; unclear D gene. Germline V gene lookup returns CDR1 LNHDA and CDR2 SQIVND (reference sequence). This CDR3 has 12 residues. Trimming cost V 5 bases and J 1 base, with 3 bases left between them. The CDR3 DNA is TGTGCCAGTAGTTTCAGCAATCAGCCCCAGCATTTT. Its translation: CASSFSNQPQHF.

DNA for the CDR3: TGTGCCAGTAGGGGACAGTTCTACGAGCAGTACTTC. Translation gives CASRGQFYEQYF. The chain recombines TRBV19 with TRBJ2-7; 7 bases align to TRBD1. Per the germline V gene, CDR1 is LNHDA and CDR2 is SQIVND (reference sequence). The J segment lost 3 bases and the V segment lost 6 bases, leaving 2 bases of the junction unmatched. The CDR3 has 12 amino acids.

This clone appeared once. The chain uses TRBV2 and TRBJ2-7; D is perhaps TRBD2 (6 bases). The CDR3 extends over 13 amino acids. Per the germline V gene, CDR1 is SNHLY and CDR2 is FYNNEI. V dropped 6 bases and J dropped 4 bases, with 13 bases sitting between them. CDR3 sequence (DNA): TGTGCCAGCAGCCGGGACTCCACATACGAGCAGTACTTC. It translates to CASSRDSTYEQYF. The complete variable domain, with remaining parts taken from reference TRBV2 and TRBJ2-7, reads EPEVTQTPSHQVTQMGQEVILRCVPISNHLYFYWYRQILGQKVEFLVSFYNNEISEKSEIFDDQFSVERPDGSNFTLKIRSTKLEDSAMYFCASSRDSTYEQYFGPGTRLTVT.

The gene calls are TRBV19 and TRBJ1-2, with no clear D. CDR1 LNHDA and CDR2 SQIVND come from the germline V gene (reference sequence). There are 13 residues in the CDR3. Trimming took 5 bases from V and 8 from J, leaving 15 bases between them. CDR3 region: CASSPNGGPGYTF. DNA for the CDR3: TGTGCCAGTAGTCCGAACGGTGGTCCAGGCTACACCTTC.

The V gene is TRBV9, the J gene TRBJ1-1; 10 bases agree with TRBD1. From germline, CDR1 is SGDLS and CDR2 YYNGEE. After removal of 4 bases from V and 6 bases from J, the junction contained 9 bases not matched to a gene. CDR3 length equals 15 residues. The CDR3 spells CASSKGTGALAEAFF. CDR3 nucleotides: TGTGCCAGCAGCAAAGGGACAGGGGCCCTCGCTGAAGCTTTCTTT. The complete variable domain, with remaining parts taken from reference TRBV9 and TRBJ1-1, reads DSGVTQTPKHLITATGQRVTLRCSPRSGDLSVYWYQQSLDQGLQFLIQYYNGEERAKGNILERFSAQQFPDLHSELNLSSLELGDSALYFCASSKGTGALAEAFFGQGTRLTVV.

The rearrangement uses TRBV28 and TRBJ1-1; TRBD1 agrees at 10 bases. V dropped 2 bases and J dropped 0; count of bases not matched to a gene: 6. Germline V gene lookup returns CDR1 MDHEN and CDR2 SYDVKM. This CDR3 has 17 residues. CDR3 in amino acids: CASSLGTGVYLNTEAFF. The CDR3 nucleotides are TGTGCCAGCAGTTTAGGGACAGGGGTTTATTTGAACACTGAAGCTTTCTTT.

V is TRBV6-5 and J is TRBJ2-3; TRBD1 aligns across 8 bases. The length of the CDR3 is 15 residues. The V gene's germline CDR1 is MNHEY and CDR2 SVGAGI. The ends lost 4 bases at V and 3 bases at J; junction bases unmatched: 6. The CDR3 here is CASSFTGTGTDTQYF. As DNA, the CDR3 is TGTGCCAGCAGTTTTACCGGGACAGGAACAGATACGCAGTATTTT.

The genes are TRBV28 and TRBJ1-5, with D uncertain. Looked up from germline, CDR1 is MDHEN and CDR2 is SYDVKM. Trimming took off 8 bases at V and 7 bases at J, with 15 bases between the two ends. The CDR3 covers 13 residues. CDR3 protein: CASAGMSVQPQHF. The CDR3 coding sequence is TGTGCCAGCGCCGGAATGAGTGTCCAGCCCCAGCATTTT.

V usage is TRBV5-4 and J usage is TRBJ2-1, with 9 bases lining up with TRBD2. Trimming cost V 3 bases and J 8 bases; bases outside gene matches: 12. Germline V gene data show CDR1 as SGHNT and CDR2 as YYREEE (reference sequence). The CDR3 is made up of 16 amino acids. CDR3 nucleotides: TGTGCCAGCAGCTCCCTCGTCGGCGGGAGGGCCCATGAGCAGTTCTTC. Residues: CASSSLVGGRAHEQFF. Full variable domain (outside the CDR3, taken from reference TRBV5-4 and TRBJ2-1): ETGVTQSPTHLIKTRGQQVTLRCSSQSGHNTVSWYQQALGQGPQFIFQYYREEENGRGNFPPRFSGLQFPNYSSELNVNALELDDSALYLCASSSLVGGRAHEQFFGPGTRLTVL.

This clone was detected only once. The genes are TRBV19 and TRBJ2-3; D not certain. This CDR3 is built from 14 residues. Germline loops: CDR1 LNHDA, CDR2 SQIVND (reference sequence). V was clipped by 3 bases and J by 3 bases, with 10 bases between them. The CDR3 here is CASSMVAATDTQYF. The CDR3 region has the DNA TGTGCCAGTAGTATGGTAGCTGCGACAGATACGCAGTATTTT.

This chain uses TRBV5-1 with TRBJ2-1; D not certain. V was clipped by 1 base and J by 6 bases, with 8 bases between them. The CDR3 extends over 13 amino acids. The germline V gene has CDR1 SGHRS and CDR2 YFSETQ. The CDR3 sequence: CASSLTEVNEQFF. CDR3 DNA sequence: TGCGCCAGCAGCTTGACGGAAGTCAATGAGCAGTTCTTC.